These T cell receptor beta chains were read from a single sample in a study of OX40 agonist ivuxolimab in advanced cancers. Clones were sequenced by immunoSEQ multiplex PCR, and TCRdb holds only the in-frame ones, with some missing. The sample comprises about 53,000 clones, about 79% of which are singletons, and roughly 1.6% rests with the top ten. The source material was CD4+ or CD8+ T cells sorted from blood, sampled in a trial of the OX40 agonist ivuxolimab. These receptors were taken from an adult with an advanced solid tumor such as melanoma, head and neck, liver or kidney cancer. The CDR3 runs from the conserved cysteine through the conserved F or W. The order of the fields is J gene, V gene, clone size, D gene, CDR3 DNA, CDR3 protein. The D gene is left open where the match is weak. Rows give clone size only sometimes, using once, few, many, or a class for an expanded clone.

TRBJ1-5 TRBV7-3 NA NA TGTGCCAGCAGCCCGTGGCGCGGGGACAATCAGCCCCAGCATTTT CASSPWRGDNQPQHF
TRBJ1-6 TRBV6-5 once NA TGTGCCAGCACGTCGGGGGGCTACGGTTCACCCCTCCACTTT CASTSGGYGSPLHF
TRBJ2-5 TRBV5-1 once NA TGCGCCAGCAGCTCTTTAGGCGGTCAATGGGAGACCCAGTACTTC CASSSLGGQWETQYF
TRBJ1-6 TRBV11-2 few TRBD1 TGTGCCAGCAGCTTAGACAGGGGGCGCGTGAATTCACCCCTCCACTTT CASSLDRGRVNSPLHF
TRBJ2-3 TRBV11-1 NA NA TGTGCCAGCAGCTTAGCGTATCAGGGGCTGGGCACAGATACGCAGTATTTT CASSLAYQGLGTDTQYF
TRBJ1-4 TRBV7-9 once NA TGTGCCAGCAGCCAAGGGTTGGACGCAAGAGAAAAACTGTTTTTT CASSQGLDAREKLFF
TRBJ1-1 TRBV10-1 few NA TGCGCCAGCAGTGAGTCGAGGACTGAAGCTTTCTTT CASSESRTEAFF
TRBJ2-3 TRBV9 NA TRBD2 TGTGCCAGCAGCGTAGCGACTAGCGGGGGGGCCGAAGATACGCAGTATTTT CASSVATSGGAEDTQYF
TRBJ2-5 TRBV11-3 NA TRBD2 TGTGCCAGCAGCCAAGGGGCTAGCGGCCCGGCGGAGACCCAGTACTTC CASSQGASGPAETQYF
TRBJ2-3 TRBV15 NA NA TGTGCCACCAGCAGAGCCTTAGGGGCTAGCTTGCCAGATACGCAGTATTTT CATSRALGASLPDTQYF
TRBJ1-2 TRBV2 NA NA TGTGCCAGCAAGTTCGAGGATAACTATGGCTACACCTTC CASKFEDNYGYTF
TRBJ1-1 TRBV6-6 NA NA TGTGCCAGCAGTTACTCGATGATGACAGGGAACACTGAAGCTTTCTTT CASSYSMMTGNTEAFF
TRBJ2-3 TRBV7-9 NA NA TGTGCCAGCAGGACGGGAGCCGGAGATACGCAGTATTTT CASRTGAGDTQYF
TRBJ2-7 TRBV4-1 once NA TGCGCCAGCAGCCGAACCGGGACCCAAACCTACGAGCAGTACTTC CASSRTGTQTYEQYF